The clone carrying this TCR beta chain was recorded only once. CDR1 is DFQATT, CDR2 SNEGSKA, per germline (reference sequence). J gave up 3 bases and V 1 base, and 5 bases lay outside the gene matches. This CDR3 comprises 14 residues. With a J-beta primer mix and a sample-barcoded 5' primer, a second PCR ran roughly 6 to 12 cycles. TCRdb reanalysed the 5' RACE reads using MiXCR and keeps one entry per CDR3 protein. The table includes 700,000 to 900,000 distinct CDR3 sequences, around a quarter detected once. This record belongs to a study of blood T cells in healthy people across ages. This same sample was also part of a study on T cells of mothers and their children.

This TCR came from a boy younger than 18 in good health. The sample was blood. The chain couples TRBV20-1 to TRBJ1-1, with 7 nucleotides matching TRBD1. The CDR3 DNA sequence: TGCAGTGCTAGAGTGACAGGGAGGGACACTGAAGCTTTCTTT. Translation gives CSARVTGRDTEAFF.